This T cell receptor (beta chain) was sequenced during a study of CD8+ T cells in alopecia areata. Study observations and caveats: Affected lesional scalp, above all in alopecia totalis/universalis, was more clonal than normal scalp. Scalp sample data also include resident alphabeta T cells from normal skin.

PBMCs, the starting material, were the source of sorted CD4+ and CD8+ T cells. This CDR3 region has 16 residues. V lost 3 bases and J 1 base, leaving 14 bases between the germline ends. The germline V gene encodes CDR1 SEHNR and CDR2 FQNEAQ (reference sequence). In this sample, this clone turned up a few times. Its antigen is currently unknown. RNA was extracted and reverse transcribed into cDNA as the sequencing template. Profiled with immunoSEQ multiplex PCR; TCRdb holds only in-frame clones, not every one. This table has 110,000 to 150,000 clones, less than 65% appearing once. This chain uses TRBV7-9 with TRBJ2-3, with D possibly being TRBD1 (5 bases). This sequence originates from a human donor in good health. The sequenced sample was CD8+ T cells sorted from blood. As DNA, the CDR3 is TGTGCCAGCAGCTTTTATCAAGGGGTGGGCACAGATACGCAGTATTTT. It codes for CASSFYQGVGTDTQYF.